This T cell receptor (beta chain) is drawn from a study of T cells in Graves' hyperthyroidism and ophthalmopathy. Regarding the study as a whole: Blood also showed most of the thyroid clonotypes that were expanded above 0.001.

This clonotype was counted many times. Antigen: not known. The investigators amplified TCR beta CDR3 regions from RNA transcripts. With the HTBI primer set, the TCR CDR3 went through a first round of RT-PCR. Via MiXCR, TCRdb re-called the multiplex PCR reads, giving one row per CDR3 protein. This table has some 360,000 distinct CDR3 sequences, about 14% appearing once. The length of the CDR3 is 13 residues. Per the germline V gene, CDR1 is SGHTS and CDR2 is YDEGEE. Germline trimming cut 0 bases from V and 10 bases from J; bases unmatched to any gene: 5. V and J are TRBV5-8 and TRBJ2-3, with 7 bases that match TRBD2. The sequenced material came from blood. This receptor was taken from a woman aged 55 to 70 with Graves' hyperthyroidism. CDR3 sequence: CASSLGREWAQYF. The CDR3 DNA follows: TGTGCCAGCAGCTTGGGGCGGGAGTGGGCGCAGTATTTT. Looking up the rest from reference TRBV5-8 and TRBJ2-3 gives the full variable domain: EAGVTQSPTHLIKTRGQQATLRCSPISGHTSVYWYQQALGLGLQFLLWYDEGEERNRGNFPPRFSGRQFPNYSSELNVNALELEDSALYLCASSLGREWAQYFGPGTRLTVL.